The source of this T cell receptor beta chain is a study of Graves' ophthalmopathy and Graves' hyperthyroidism. RNA transcripts served as template for amplifying TCR beta CDR3 sequences. The workflow started with a first-round RT-PCR run with HTBI primers and then moved on to a second-round multiplex PCR. MiXCR, run by TCRdb on the multiplex PCR reads, gives a single entry per CDR3 protein. The sample yields around 26,000 distinct CDR3 sequences, about 44% seen once. This CDR3 region has 15 residues. CDR1 and CDR2 (germline): SQVTM, ANQGSEA. V lost 7 bases and J 4 bases, leaving 21 bases between the germline ends. This clonotype ranks as medium-sized.

Sequencing was done on a sample of peripheral blood. The chain joins TRBV29-1 to TRBJ2-3, with D perhaps TRBD2 (7 bases). The clonotype originates from an adult woman with stable Graves' hyperthyroidism. CDR3 coding DNA: TGCAGCGCCCGAGGGGGGGCCGGTGAGGCAGATACGCAGTATTTT. Translation gives CSARGGAGEADTQYF.